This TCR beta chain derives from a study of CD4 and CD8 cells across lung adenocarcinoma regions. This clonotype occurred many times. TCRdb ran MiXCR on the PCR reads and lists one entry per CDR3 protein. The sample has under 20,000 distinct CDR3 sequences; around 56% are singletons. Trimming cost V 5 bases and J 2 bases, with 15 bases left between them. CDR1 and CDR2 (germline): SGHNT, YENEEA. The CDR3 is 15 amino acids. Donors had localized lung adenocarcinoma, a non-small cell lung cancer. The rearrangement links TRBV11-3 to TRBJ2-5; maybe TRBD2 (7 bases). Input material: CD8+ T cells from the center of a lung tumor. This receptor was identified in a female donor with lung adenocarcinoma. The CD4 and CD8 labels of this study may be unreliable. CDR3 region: CASSHKQGGQETQYF. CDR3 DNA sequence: TGTGCCAGCAGCCATAAACAGGGAGGGCAAGAGACCCAGTACTTC.